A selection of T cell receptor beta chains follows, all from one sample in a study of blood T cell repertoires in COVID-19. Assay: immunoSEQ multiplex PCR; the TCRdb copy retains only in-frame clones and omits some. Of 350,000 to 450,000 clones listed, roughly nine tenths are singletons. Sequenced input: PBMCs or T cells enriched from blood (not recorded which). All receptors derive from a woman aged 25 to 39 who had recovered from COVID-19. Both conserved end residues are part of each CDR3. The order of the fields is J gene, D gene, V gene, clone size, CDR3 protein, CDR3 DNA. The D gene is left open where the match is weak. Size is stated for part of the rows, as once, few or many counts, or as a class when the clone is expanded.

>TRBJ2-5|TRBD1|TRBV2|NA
CASSYGQVQETQYF
TGTGCCAGCAGTTATGGACAGGTTCAAGAGACCCAGTACTTC
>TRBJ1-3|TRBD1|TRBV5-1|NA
CASSRGTGGSGNTIYF
TGCGCCAGCAGCCGCGGGACAGGGGGCTCCGGAAACACCATATATTTT
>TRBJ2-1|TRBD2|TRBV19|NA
CASSIKAGVNNEQFF
TGTGCCAGTAGTATAAAAGCGGGGGTTAACAATGAGCAGTTCTTC
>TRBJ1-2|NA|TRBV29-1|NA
CSVEGQRNYGYTF
TGCAGCGTTGAAGGGCAAAGAAACTATGGCTACACCTTC
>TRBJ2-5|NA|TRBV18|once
CASSRAQGAETQYF
TGTGCCAGCTCACGGGCTCAAGGGGCAGAGACCCAGTACTTC
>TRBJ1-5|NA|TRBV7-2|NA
CASSLSGDQPQHF
TGTGCCAGCAGCTTAAGCGGGGATCAGCCCCAGCATTTT
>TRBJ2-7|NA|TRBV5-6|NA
CASSLDLPPSATSSYEQYF
TGTGCCAGCAGCTTGGACCTCCCTCCTTCTGCGACTAGTTCCTACGAGCAGTACTTC
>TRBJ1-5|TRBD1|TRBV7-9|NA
CASSPMTGGQPQHF
TGTGCCAGCAGCCCTATGACAGGGGGACAGCCCCAGCATTTT
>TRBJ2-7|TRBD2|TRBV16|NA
CASSQGLAGGEQYF
TGTGCCAGCAGCCAAGGACTAGCGGGAGGGGAGCAGTACTTC
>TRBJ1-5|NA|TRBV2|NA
CASNRGAGQPQHF
TGTGCCAGCAACCGGGGGGCCGGGCAGCCCCAGCATTTT
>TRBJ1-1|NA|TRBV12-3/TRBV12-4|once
CASSRSGNTEAFF
TGTGCCAGCAGCCGCTCAGGGAACACTGAAGCTTTCTTT
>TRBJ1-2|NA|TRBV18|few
CASSPLIGTGDNYGYTF
TGTGCCAGCTCACCACTTATCGGTACCGGGGATAACTATGGCTACACCTTC
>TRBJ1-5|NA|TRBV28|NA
CASSRTGFAQPQHF
TGTGCCAGCAGCCGTACAGGGTTTGCCCAGCCCCAGCATTTT
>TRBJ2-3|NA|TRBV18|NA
CASSPVTGSDTQYF
TGTGCCAGCTCACCAGTAACAGGGTCGGATACGCAGTATTTT
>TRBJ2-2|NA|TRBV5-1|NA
CASTTVVGQNTGELFF
TGCGCCAGCACCACTGTCGTCGGACAGAACACCGGGGAGCTGTTTTTT
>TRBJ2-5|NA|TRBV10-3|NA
CAISESDKPETQYF
TGTGCCATCAGTGAGTCAGACAAACCAGAGACCCAGTACTTC
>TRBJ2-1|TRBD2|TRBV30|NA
CAWSVRTSGYNEQFF
TGTGCCTGGAGTGTAAGGACTAGCGGATACAATGAGCAGTTCTTC
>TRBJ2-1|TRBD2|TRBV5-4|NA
CASSLAQGLPPYNEQFF
TGTGCCAGCAGCTTGGCGCAGGGACTACCGCCCTACAATGAGCAGTTCTTC
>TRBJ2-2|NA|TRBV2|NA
CASTFGTGELFF
TGTGCCAGCACCTTCGGGACCGGGGAGCTGTTTTTT
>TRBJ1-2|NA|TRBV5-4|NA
CASSTSGGTDGYTF
TGTGCCAGCAGTACGAGTGGGGGGACGGATGGCTACACCTTC
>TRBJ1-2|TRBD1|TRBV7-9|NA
CASSPPGTANYGYTF
TGTGCCAGCAGCCCACCCGGGACAGCTAACTATGGCTACACCTTC
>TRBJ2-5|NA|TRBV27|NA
CASPRDLQETQYF
TGTGCCAGCCCCCGCGATTTGCAAGAGACCCAGTACTTC
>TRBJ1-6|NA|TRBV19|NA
CASNQVAGIPPYNSPLHF
TGTGCCAGTAACCAGGTCGCAGGGATACCACCCTATAATTCACCCCTCCACTTT
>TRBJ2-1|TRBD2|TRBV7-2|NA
CASRLSGTSSYNEQFF
TGTGCCAGCAGATTATCCGGGACTAGCTCCTACAATGAGCAGTTCTTC
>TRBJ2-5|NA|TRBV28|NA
CASSSLRGADRKTQYF
TGTGCCAGCAGTTCCCTTCGGGGGGCCGATCGGAAGACCCAGTACTTC
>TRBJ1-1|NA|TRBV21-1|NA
CASSARTGWNTEAFF
TGTGCCAGCAGCGCCCGGACAGGGTGGAACACTGAAGCTTTCTTT
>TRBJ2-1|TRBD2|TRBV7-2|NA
CASSSEGAGGPYNEQFF
TGTGCCAGCAGCTCCGAAGGGGCGGGGGGGCCTTACAATGAGCAGTTCTTC
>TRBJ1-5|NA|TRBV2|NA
CASSTENNQPQHF
TGTGCCAGCAGTACAGAGAACAATCAGCCCCAGCATTTT
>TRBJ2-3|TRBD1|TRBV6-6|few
CASSRQQGVGTDTQYF
TGTGCCAGCAGTCGACAACAGGGGGTCGGCACAGATACGCAGTATTTT
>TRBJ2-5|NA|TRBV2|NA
CASSKVTLQETQYF
TGTGCCAGCAGTAAGGTAACACTACAAGAGACCCAGTACTTC
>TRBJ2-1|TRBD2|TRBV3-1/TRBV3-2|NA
CASSRGLAGTLNNEQFF
TGTGCCAGCAGCCGGGGACTAGCGGGCACATTAAACAATGAGCAGTTCTTC
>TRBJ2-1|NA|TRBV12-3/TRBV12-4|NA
CASRATGRGVFF
TGTGCCAGCAGGGCTACAGGGAGGGGGGTGTTCTTC
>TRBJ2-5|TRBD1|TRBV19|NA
CASTGLMGQADPVGETQYF
TGTGCCAGTACGGGTCTTATGGGACAGGCCGACCCCGTTGGGGAGACCCAGTACTTC
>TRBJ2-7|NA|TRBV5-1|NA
CASSLGEGGYEQYF
TGCGCCAGCAGCTTAGGGGAAGGTGGATACGAGCAGTACTTC
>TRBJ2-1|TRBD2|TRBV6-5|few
CASSVTSGSYNEQFF
TGTGCCAGCAGCGTTACTAGCGGCTCCTACAATGAGCAGTTCTTC
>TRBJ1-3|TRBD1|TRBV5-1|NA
CATRGQGASGNTIYF
TGCGCCACAAGGGGGCAGGGGGCCTCTGGAAACACCATATATTTT
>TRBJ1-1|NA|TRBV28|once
CASSLPRNTEAFF
TGTGCCAGCAGTTTGCCGCGGAACACTGAAGCTTTCTTT
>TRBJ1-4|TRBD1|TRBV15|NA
CATSREDRDDEKLFF
TGTGCCACCAGCAGAGAAGACAGGGACGATGAAAAACTGTTTTTT
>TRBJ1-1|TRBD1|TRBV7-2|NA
CASSLKGQGYTEAFF
TGTGCCAGCAGCTTAAAGGGACAGGGGTACACTGAAGCTTTCTTT
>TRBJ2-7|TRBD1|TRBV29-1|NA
CSVGTGGSYEQYF
TGCAGCGTTGGGACAGGGGGGTCCTACGAGCAGTACTTC
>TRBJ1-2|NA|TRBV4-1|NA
CASSQDWALSYGYTF
TGCGCCAGCAGCCAAGATTGGGCTTTGAGTTATGGCTACACCTTC
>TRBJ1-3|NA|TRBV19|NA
CASSKTDIVSGNTIYF
TGTGCCAGTAGTAAGACAGACATCGTCTCTGGAAACACCATATATTTT
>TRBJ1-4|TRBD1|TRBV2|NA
CASIGVQGAPNEKLFF
TGTGCCAGCATAGGGGTCCAGGGGGCGCCTAATGAAAAACTGTTTTTT
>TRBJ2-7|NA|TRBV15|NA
CATSRGRSYEQYF
TGTGCCACCAGCAGGGGCCGGTCCTACGAGCAGTACTTC
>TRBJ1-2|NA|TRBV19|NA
CASETGYGYTF
TGTGCCAGTGAAACGGGCTATGGCTACACCTTC
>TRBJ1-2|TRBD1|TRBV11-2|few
CASSADRGTNYGYTF
TGTGCCAGCAGCGCTGACAGGGGGACTAACTATGGCTACACCTTC
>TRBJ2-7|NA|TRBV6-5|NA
CASGRDTFYEQYF
TGTGCCAGCGGCCGGGACACCTTCTACGAGCAGTACTTC
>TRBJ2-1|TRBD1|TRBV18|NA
CASSLDRVSEQFF
TGTGCCAGCTCGCTCGACAGGGTCAGTGAGCAGTTCTTC
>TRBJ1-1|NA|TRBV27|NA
CASSPITTGRSEAFF
TGTGCCAGCAGTCCGATCACGACAGGCAGGTCTGAAGCTTTCTTT
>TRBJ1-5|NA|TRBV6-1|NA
CASSEQFSNQPQHF
TGTGCCAGCAGTGAACAGTTTAGCAATCAGCCCCAGCATTTT